The present TCR beta chain was sequenced within a study of T cells after yellow fever vaccination. TCRdb used MiXCR to reprocess the 5' RACE reads, holding one entry per CDR3 protein. The sample carries under 600,000 distinct CDR3 sequences, about a fifth recorded once. Whole-study findings and limits: Sorted repertoires could include abundant contaminating clonotypes from bulk cells.

This clonotype was recorded a few times. The antigen is not known. V was clipped by 4 bases and J by 7 bases, with 8 bases between them. CDR3 length: 12 amino acids. Germline lookup yields CDR1 SGHRS and CDR2 YFSETQ. The TCR originated in a man aged 18 to 30 who received the YFV17D yellow fever vaccine. The input for sequencing was PBMCs, taken roughly 23 days after the first yellow fever vaccination. J is TRBJ2-2 and V is TRBV5-1; possibly TRBD1 for D (5 bases). The CDR3 DNA reads as TGCGCCAGCAGCACGACAGTCGGGGAGCTGTTTTTT. Its translation is CASSTTVGELFF.